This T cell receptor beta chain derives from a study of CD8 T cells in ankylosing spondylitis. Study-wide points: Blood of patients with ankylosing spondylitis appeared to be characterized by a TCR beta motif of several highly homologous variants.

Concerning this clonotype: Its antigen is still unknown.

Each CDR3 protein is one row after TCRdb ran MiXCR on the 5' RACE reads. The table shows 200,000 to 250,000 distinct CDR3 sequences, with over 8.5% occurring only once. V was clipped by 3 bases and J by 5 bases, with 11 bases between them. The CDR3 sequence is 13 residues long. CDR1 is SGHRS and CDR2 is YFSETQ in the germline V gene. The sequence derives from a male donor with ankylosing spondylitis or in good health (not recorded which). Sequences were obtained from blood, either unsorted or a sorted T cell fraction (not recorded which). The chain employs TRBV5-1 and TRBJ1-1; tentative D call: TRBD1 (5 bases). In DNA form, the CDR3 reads TGCGCCAGCAGCTGGGGGGAAACGACTGAAGCTTTCTTT. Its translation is CASSWGETTEAFF.